Shown below are 27 T cell receptor beta chains from a single sample sequenced in a study of shared clonotypes between healthy human individuals. The method was immunoSEQ multiplex PCR; TCRdb's version includes in-frame clones alone and lacks a portion of them. The sample has about 480,000 clones; 60% to 80% are singletons. The source material was PBMCs. These receptors were collected from a woman aged 35 to 49 in good health. Some clones in this sample may be carry-over from other donors' samples.

CDR3 in DNA: TGTGCCAGCAGTGAAATGCGAGGGTTTGGGACTGAAGCTTTCTTT. Its translation is CASSEMRGFGTEAFF. The rearrangement links TRBV6-1 to TRBJ1-1; the D is unclear. The V end lost 2 bases, the J end lost 5 bases, and 15 bases lay between the germline ends. This CDR3 is 15 amino acids long. Germline lookup yields CDR1 MNHNS and CDR2 SASEGT.

This clone showed up just a few times. The rearrangement links TRBV5-6 to TRBJ2-7; either TRBD1 or TRBD2 may supply D (6 bases each). The length of the CDR3 is 15 residues. Trimming took 2 bases from V and 3 from J, leaving 15 bases between them. The germline CDR1 and CDR2 sequences are SGHDT and YYEEEE. The CDR3 nucleotides read TGTGCCAGCAGCTTCCTTAGAGGGGGGATCTACGAGCAGTACTTC. This gives the protein CASSFLRGGIYEQYF.

This clone occurred once. The rearrangement uses TRBV28 and TRBJ1-2; TRBD1 aligns across 10 bases. There are 15 residues in the CDR3. From germline, CDR1 is MDHEN and CDR2 SYDVKM. V lost 1 base and J lost 3; bases outside the gene matches: 2. The DNA of the CDR3 is TGTGCCAGCAGTTTATATGGGACAGGGGACTATGGCTACACCTTC. Translating it yields CASSLYGTGDYGYTF.

The rearrangement joins TRBV6-1 to TRBJ1-5; D gene uncertain. The V gene lost 2 bases and the J gene lost 1 base, with 9 bases spanning the gap. The CDR3 runs to 15 residues. Germline CDR1 reads MNHNS; CDR2 reads SASEGT. The CDR3 loop is CASSEFRASNQPQHF. In nucleotides, the CDR3 is TGTGCCAGCAGTGAATTTAGGGCGAGCAATCAGCCCCAGCATTTT.

Remarks on this clone: This same CDR3 is encoded by further DNA sequences in the sample. The chain carries TRBV10-3 and TRBJ1-5, with 7 bases matching TRBD1. Germline V gene lookup returns CDR1 ENHRY and CDR2 SYGVKD. CDR3 size: 14 residues. V dropped 4 bases and J dropped 4; count of bases not matched to a gene: 4. The CDR3 coding sequence is TGTGCCATCAGTGTGCAGGGGGGTAATCAGCCCCAGCATTTT. As protein: CAISVQGGNQPQHF.

The chain employs TRBV6-5 and TRBJ1-2, with unresolved D. CDR1 MNHEY and CDR2 SVGAGI come from the germline V gene. The CDR3 is 11 amino acids. Trimming pared 11 bases from V and 4 bases from J, leaving 11 bases between. The CDR3 loop reads CAAHSVYGYTF. CDR3 nucleotides: TGTGCCGCCCATTCAGTCTATGGCTACACCTTC.

This clone was recorded at least ten times. This sequence joins TRBV4-3 and TRBJ2-7; 14 positions agree with TRBD2. The length of the CDR3 is 17 residues. With 4 bases clipped from V and 1 base from J, the junction kept 6 bases outside the gene matches. Germline CDR1 is LGHNA and CDR2 is YSLEER. CDR3: CASSRGLAGDASYEQYF. The CDR3 bases are TGCGCCAGCAGCCGGGGACTAGCGGGAGATGCGTCCTACGAGCAGTACTTC.

The J gene is TRBJ1-1, the V gene TRBV28; no clear D gene. This CDR3 is 15 amino acids long. CDR1 MDHEN and CDR2 SYDVKM come from the germline V gene. V lost 5 bases and J 4 bases, leaving 17 bases between the germline ends. CDR3 residues: CASSPAGGAGTEAFF. The CDR3 DNA follows: TGTGCCAGCAGTCCCGCGGGCGGCGCTGGCACTGAAGCTTTCTTT.

V and J are TRBV27 and TRBJ2-7, with 11 bases matching TRBD1. The CDR3 length is 14 residues. Germline CDR1 reads MNHEY; CDR2 reads SMNVEV (reference sequence). J lost 7 bases, V lost 6 bases, and 8 bases had no gene match. CDR3 nucleotides: TGTGCCAGCAGCTTCGGACAGGGGGCTCGTGAGCAGTACTTC. Residues: CASSFGQGAREQYF.

J is TRBJ2-3 and V is TRBV18; maybe TRBD1 (6 bases). Germline V gene sequence: CDR1 KGHSH, CDR2 LQKENI. V was trimmed by 3 bases and J by 3 bases, leaving 10 bases between them. The CDR3 covers 14 residues. The CDR3 DNA sequence: TGTGCCAGCTCACCTGGGACAAGGACAGATACGCAGTATTTT. It specifies CASSPGTRTDTQYF.

The rearrangement uses TRBV5-4 and TRBJ1-2; D gene ambiguous. V lost 2 bases and J 7 bases, leaving 6 bases between the germline ends. The CDR3 spans 11 residues. The germline V gene encodes CDR1 SGHNT and CDR2 YYREEE (reference sequence). In nucleotides, the CDR3 is TGTGCCAGCAGCTTTTGGGCTGGCTACACCTTC. This encodes CASSFWAGYTF.

V and J are TRBV7-2 and TRBJ2-2; no firm D call. CDR1 and CDR2 (germline): SGHTA, FQGNSA. The CDR3 extends over 16 amino acids. Trimming left V 4 bases short and J 4 bases short, with 16 bases between. This CDR3 reads CASSSSSGHPTGELFF. The CDR3 nucleotides read TGTGCCAGCAGCTCCTCTTCTGGCCACCCCACCGGGGAGCTGTTTTTT.

This sequence joins TRBV18 and TRBJ2-1; D might be TRBD2 (6 bases). Germline CDR1 reads KGHSH; CDR2 reads LQKENI. The CDR3 loop spans 15 amino acids. V lost 2 bases and J lost 8, with 16 bases in between. The CDR3 bases are TGTGCCAGCTCACCATGGGCAGGACGGAGGGATGAGCAGTTCTTC. Amino acid sequence: CASSPWAGRRDEQFF.

This clone occurred once. The chain carries TRBV7-9 and TRBJ2-5; TRBD2 matches at 9 bases. V lost 5 bases to trimming and J lost 4 bases; unmatched junction nucleotides: 11. CDR3 length: 16 amino acids. Germline loops: CDR1 SEHNR, CDR2 FQNEAQ (reference sequence). The CDR3 DNA sequence: TGTGCCAGCAGCCCCGACCTAGCGGGGTTATCAGAGACCCAGTACTTC. As protein: CASSPDLAGLSETQYF.

The rearrangement uses TRBV27 and TRBJ1-2; TRBD1 matches 8 bases. Germline CDR1 reads MNHEY; CDR2 reads SMNVEV (reference sequence). J lost 7 bases, V lost 5 bases, and 6 bases had no gene match. This CDR3 spans 13 amino acids. CDR3 bases: TGTGCCAGCAGTCGACAGGGGACACGTGGCTACACCTTC. It translates to CASSRQGTRGYTF.

This chain links TRBV28 with TRBJ1-2; possibly TRBD1 for D (5 bases). Trimming removed 6 bases from V and 1 base from J, with 15 bases in between. This CDR3 contains 15 residues. Germline V gene sequence: CDR1 MDHEN, CDR2 SYDVKM. CDR3 nucleotides: TGTGCCAGCAGCCGGCCGGGAAGGGGTAACTATGGCTACACCTTC. Translated: CASSRPGRGNYGYTF.

This clone was seen more than once but under ten times. The V and J genes are TRBV5-4 and TRBJ1-1; D unresolved. Looked up from germline, CDR1 is SGHNT and CDR2 is YYREEE (reference sequence). V dropped 5 bases and J dropped 3 bases, with 17 bases sitting between them. The CDR3 consists of 15 residues. The DNA for the CDR3 is TGTGCCAGCAGTTCGGAGTGGGCCGTGGACACTGAAGCTTTCTTT. Amino acid sequence: CASSSEWAVDTEAFF.

This chain links TRBV12-5 with TRBJ2-1; 11 bases are shared with TRBD2. This CDR3 has 19 amino acids. J gave up 0 bases and V 3 bases, and 10 bases lay outside the gene matches. Germline V gene data show CDR1 as LGHNT and CDR2 as FRNRAP. CDR3 nucleotide sequence: TGTGCTAGTGGTTTTAGACTAGCGGGGTCCGAGAGCTCCTACAATGAGCAGTTCTTC. Translating gives CASGFRLAGSESSYNEQFF. The complete variable domain, with remaining parts taken from reference TRBV12-5 and TRBJ2-1, reads DARVTQTPRHKVTEMGQEVTMRCQPILGHNTVFWYRQTMMQGLELLAYFRNRAPLDDSGMPKDRFSAEMPDATLATLKIQPSEPRDSAVYFCASGFRLAGSESSYNEQFFGPGTRLTVL.

This chain's CDR3 is CATSRDRQFGAFF. CDR3 DNA sequence: TGTGCCACCAGCAGAGACCGGCAATTCGGAGCTTTCTTT. This rearrangement joins TRBV15 to TRBJ1-1, with D uncertain. Trimming pared 0 bases from V and 10 bases from J, leaving 12 bases between. The germline V gene encodes CDR1 LNHNV and CDR2 YYDKDF (reference sequence). The CDR3 spans 13 residues.

The chain uses TRBV5-1 and TRBJ2-7; a possible D gene is TRBD2 (6 bases). Trimming removed 2 bases from V and 0 bases from J, with 6 bases in between. CDR3 size: 13 residues. Per the germline V gene, CDR1 is SGHRS and CDR2 is YFSETQ. The CDR3 loop reads CASSFGSSYEQYF. CDR3 DNA sequence: TGCGCCAGCAGCTTCGGGAGCTCCTACGAGCAGTACTTC.

This clone turned up a few times. The rearrangement links TRBV5-4 to TRBJ1-2; the D gene is possibly TRBD1 (5 bases). V shed 0 bases and J shed 5 bases, with 11 bases lying between them. Germline-derived CDR1 and CDR2 are SGHNT and YYREEE (reference sequence). This CDR3 is built from 14 residues. The CDR3, as DNA: TGTGCCAGCAGCTTGGGAGACAGAATTTATGGCTACACCTTC. Translated, it gives CASSLGDRIYGYTF. The whole variable domain, remainder taken from reference TRBV5-4 and TRBJ1-2, is ETGVTQSPTHLIKTRGQQVTLRCSSQSGHNTVSWYQQALGQGPQFIFQYYREEENGRGNFPPRFSGLQFPNYSSELNVNALELDDSALYLCASSLGDRIYGYTFGSGTRLTVV.

This clone was recorded at least ten times. The rearrangement uses TRBV2 and TRBJ2-3; unclear D gene. Germline V CDR1 and CDR2: SNHLY, FYNNEI. Trimming pared 8 bases from V and 4 bases from J, leaving 13 bases between. The CDR3 has 13 residues. CDR3 nucleotide sequence: TGTGCCAGCCTCACCATACTCGCAGATACGCAGTATTTT. Translated: CASLTILADTQYF.

This clone was detected only a few times. V and J are TRBV11-2 and TRBJ2-7, with a possible D match to TRBD2 (5 bases). The CDR3 runs 17 residues. V lost 1 base, J lost 5 bases, and 21 bases lay in between. CDR1 is SGHAT and CDR2 is FQNNGV in the germline V gene. CDR3 protein: CASSLVFLAHQPHEQYF. Here the CDR3 DNA reads TGTGCCAGCAGCTTAGTGTTCCTAGCTCATCAACCCCACGAGCAGTACTTC.

The chain employs TRBV7-9 and TRBJ2-7, with a weak D call TRBD2 (6 bases). CDR3 length: 13 residues. Between the trimmed V and J ends, which lost 1 base and 6 bases, there was a span of 10 bases. Per the germline V gene, CDR1 is SEHNR and CDR2 is FQNEAQ (reference sequence). The CDR3 loop is CASSLVAGFEQYF. For the CDR3, the DNA is TGTGCCAGCAGCTTAGTTGCGGGATTCGAGCAGTACTTC.

The chain recombines TRBV6-1 with TRBJ2-3; D remains ambiguous. CDR3 size: 12 residues. Germline assignment: CDR1 MNHNS and CDR2 SASEGT. V lost 3 bases, J lost 2 bases, and 3 bases lay in between. The CDR3 loop reads CASSDNTDTQYF. CDR3 nucleotide sequence: TGTGCCAGCAGTGACAACACAGATACGCAGTATTTT.

The chain recombines TRBV30 with TRBJ2-5; 15 nucleotides agree with TRBD2. V dropped 5 bases and J dropped 5; count of bases not matched to a gene: 9. The CDR3 consists of 16 residues. CDR1 is GTSNPN and CDR2 is SVGIG in the germline V gene (reference sequence). CDR3 protein: CAWPGLAGGPWETQYF. The CDR3 coding sequence is TGTGCCTGGCCCGGACTAGCGGGAGGGCCGTGGGAGACCCAGTACTTC.

The genes are TRBV10-3 and TRBJ1-5; D perhaps matches TRBD1 (5 bases). This CDR3 is 14 amino acids long. Germline V gives CDR1 ENHRY, CDR2 SYGVKD. V lost 6 bases, J lost 5 bases, and 14 bases lay in between. The CDR3: CAISAQDQDQPQHF. DNA for the CDR3: TGTGCCATCAGCGCACAGGATCAGGATCAGCCCCAGCATTTT.